The rows below give T cell receptor beta chains drawn from one sample of a study of PD-1 blockade in classical Hodgkin lymphoma. TCRdb's copy holds only in-frame clones and misses some; the assay was immunoSEQ multiplex PCR. The sample comprises tens of thousands of clones, about 91% of which are singletons, and about 10% rests with the top ten. Sample: peripheral blood mononuclear cells (PBMCs), taken before the second cycle of nivolumab. The receptors stem from a human donor with classical Hodgkin lymphoma. Both conserved end residues are part of each CDR3. A D gene is named only where the DNA matches it firmly. Clone size appears in some rows only: once, few, many, or a class for an expanded clone.

>TRBJ2-7|NA|NA|TRBV29-1
TGCAGCGTGACTCGGGACACCTACGAGCAGTACTTC
CSVTRDTYEQYF
>TRBJ2-4|NA|NA|TRBV7-9
TGTGCCAGCAGCCCCGGCGCAGGACAGCTAAACATTCAGTACTTC
CASSPGAGQLNIQYF
>TRBJ2-7|NA|TRBD2|TRBV28
TGTGCCAGCAGTTTATGGTGGGGGACTAGCGGGAACGAGCAGTACTTC
CASSLWWGTSGNEQYF
>TRBJ1-1|NA|NA|TRBV7-9
TGTGCCAGCAGCCCACCAGGGCAAAACACTGAAGCTTTCTTT
CASSPPGQNTEAFF
>TRBJ2-1|NA|NA|TRBV14
TGTGCCAGCAGCCTGGGGTGGTTGTACAGCTCCTACAATGAGCAGTTCTTC
CASSLGWLYSSYNEQFF
>TRBJ2-2|NA|NA|TRBV19
TGTGCCAGTAGTATAATTGTGAATACCGGGGAGCTGTTTTTT
CASSIIVNTGELFF
>TRBJ2-7|NA|NA|TRBV15
TGTGCCACGGAGGACTTGGCTACCTACGAGCAGTACTTC
CATEDLATYEQYF
>TRBJ2-1|few|TRBD1|TRBV7-9
TGTGCCAGCAGAGGACAGGGGGCGTATTTCAATGAGCAGTTCTTC
CASRGQGAYFNEQFF
>TRBJ1-2|NA|NA|TRBV2
TGTGCCAGCAGTGAAGGCCGGGCCTATGGCTACACCTTC
CASSEGRAYGYTF
>TRBJ1-4|once|NA|TRBV7-9
TGTGCCAGCAGGCCTAGGGGGAATGAAAAACTGTTTTTT
CASRPRGNEKLFF
>TRBJ2-1|few|NA|TRBV18
TGTGCCAGCTCCCCAATGGGACCCCACTCCTACAATGAGCAGTTCTTC
CASSPMGPHSYNEQFF
>TRBJ2-3|NA|TRBD2|TRBV5-1
TGCGCCAGCTCACCGCCCCAGCGGGGGAGCACAGATACGCAGTATTTT
CASSPPQRGSTDTQYF
>TRBJ2-1|NA|NA|TRBV5-1
TGCGCCAGCAGCTTGGCTCCCCTTTCGGGATCATCCTACAATGAGCAGTTCTTC
CASSLAPLSGSSYNEQFF
>TRBJ1-6|NA|TRBD1|TRBV19
TGTGCCAGTAGTATAGATGACAGGGGTCTTTCACCCCTCCACTTT
CASSIDDRGLSPLHF
>TRBJ2-1|NA|NA|TRBV27
TGTGCCAGCAGTCGGGGAGTAGGATCCTACAATGAGCAGTTCTTC
CASSRGVGSYNEQFF
>TRBJ2-1|once|NA|TRBV2
TGTGCCAGCTCCAATTCGTTGGCGGGGGCCGATATCAATGAGCAGTTCTTC
CASSNSLAGADINEQFF
>TRBJ1-3|once|TRBD1|TRBV11-3
TGTGCCAGCAGCTCAATCCCGACAGGGATCCATGGAAACACCATATATTTT
CASSSIPTGIHGNTIYF